This T cell receptor beta chain was identified in a study of long-term antiretroviral therapy in people with HIV. Run at survey level, the immunoSEQ assay was version v3.0. The repertoire was sequenced with immunoSEQ multiplex PCR; TCRdb's copy has only in-frame clones and lacks some. Among 20,000 to 30,000 clones, roughly 78% were seen once, and the ten largest hold 9% to 10%. Every participant gave one or more pre-ART and two or more post-ART PBMC samples. The receptor was isolated from a woman aged 40 to 50 with HIV. This sample comprised unsorted PBMCs, obtained 1.2 years after starting antiretroviral therapy.

The CDR3 DNA reads TGTGCCAGCAGCGTGGTGCGGGGGGGCTACAATGAGCAGTTCTTC. Protein: CASSVVRGGYNEQFF. V usage is TRBV9 and J usage is TRBJ2-1, with 9 bases lining up with TRBD2. The V gene end was trimmed by 2 bases and the J gene end by 3 bases; junction bases not matched to a gene: 3. The CDR3 sequence is 15 residues long. Germline assignment: CDR1 SGDLS and CDR2 YYNGEE.